One sample yielded the 10 T cell receptor beta chains listed below, sequenced in a study of metastatic and nonmetastatic thyroid tumors. Each patient went into thyroid surgery without having received any treatment. TCRdb reanalyzed the PCR reads via MiXCR. This table holds some 13,000 clones, approximately 12% found once. Input material: blood. These receptors originate from a female donor with papillary thyroid cancer or a benign thyroid nodule (not recorded which). Some clones in this sample may be carry-over from other donors' samples.

In this sample, this clone is medium-sized. This CDR3 reads CASSLGRASNSPLHF. CDR3 DNA sequence: TGCGCCAGCAGCTTGGGAAGGGCCTCCAATTCACCCCTCCACTTT. V and J are TRBV5-1 and TRBJ1-6; D call uncertain. The CDR3 has 15 amino acids. CDR1 is SGHRS and CDR2 is YFSETQ in the germline V gene. Trimming pared 0 bases from V and 7 bases from J, leaving 11 bases between.

This clone was found many times. The J gene is TRBJ1-2, the V gene TRBV4-1; the D is unclear. CDR1 and CDR2 from the germline V gene are MGHRA and YSYEKL. V lost 1 base to trimming and J lost 4 bases, with 4 bases between them. The length of the CDR3 is 12 residues. In DNA, the CDR3 is TGCGCCAGCAGCCAAGGGATCTATGGCTACACCTTC. Amino acid sequence: CASSQGIYGYTF.

This clone is judged medium-sized. V gene TRBV19 combines with J gene TRBJ1-2; D is ambiguous. Germline CDR1 is LNHDA and CDR2 is SQIVND (reference sequence). The CDR3 contains 13 residues. Between the trimmed V and J ends, which lost 5 bases and 4 bases, there was a span of 11 bases. CDR3 nucleotides: TGTGCCAGTAGTCGGGATGGAATCTATGGCTACACCTTC. Translation: CASSRDGIYGYTF. The full variable domain, completed using reference TRBV19 and TRBJ1-2, is DGGITQSPKYLFRKEGQNVTLSCEQNLNHDAMYWYRQDPGQGLRLIYYSQIVNDFQKGDIAEGYSVSREKKESFPLTVTSAQKNPTAFYLCASSRDGIYGYTFGSGTRLTVV.

This clone was counted many times. The chain employs TRBV3-1 and TRBJ2-5; TRBD2 agrees at 13 bases. Looked up from germline, CDR1 is LGHDT and CDR2 is YNNKEL (reference sequence). The CDR3 loop spans 17 amino acids. V lost 1 base to trimming and J lost 5 bases; unmatched junction nucleotides: 7. CDR3 nucleotides: TGTGCCAGCAGCCAAGGACTAGCGGGAGGCTCTTTGGAGACCCAGTACTTC. Protein: CASSQGLAGGSLETQYF.

V is TRBV27 and J is TRBJ1-6, with D unclear. Trimming pared 8 bases from V and 7 bases from J, leaving 15 bases between. From germline, CDR1 is MNHEY and CDR2 SMNVEV (reference sequence). This CDR3 spans 14 amino acids. This CDR3 reads CASGLIGLNSPLHF. DNA of the CDR3: TGTGCCAGCGGATTAATCGGATTAAATTCACCCCTCCACTTT.

As concerns this clone: At one of its ends the junction is not consistent with the germline gene, which may arise from a read error. The chain uses TRBV19 and TRBJ2-6; 8 bases fit TRBD1. The CDR3 spans 18 residues. Germline lookup yields CDR1 LNHDA and CDR2 SQIVND (reference sequence). Here the CDR3 DNA reads TGTGCCAGTAGTATGATCGGACAGGGTGCGTATGGGTCCAACGTCCCGACTTTC. Its translation is CASSMIGQGAYGSNVPTF.

Concerning this clone itself: This may be a read error, as it is one base from a much larger clone. In the same sample, other DNA sequences code for this CDR3. The V and J genes are TRBV12-3 or TRBV12-4 and TRBJ2-2; 11 positions agree with TRBD2. The CDR3 sequence is 19 residues long. CDR3 protein: CASSFRFSGRAGEAGELFF. DNA for the CDR3: TGTGCCAGCAGTTTCAGATTTAGCGGGAGGGCCGGAGAGGCCGGTGAGCTGTTTTTT.

This clone was counted ten times or more. The gene calls are TRBV18 and TRBJ2-1; TRBD2 matches at 8 bases. Germline V gives CDR1 KGHSH, CDR2 LQKENI. This CDR3 comprises 15 residues. The trim removed 3 bases at V and 6 bases at J, leaving 7 bases unmatched. CDR3 DNA: TGTGCCAGCTCACCCAATAGCGGGATGGTCAATGAGCAGTTCTTC. This encodes CASSPNSGMVNEQFF.

This clone was observed at least ten times. The gene calls are TRBV12-3 or TRBV12-4 and TRBJ2-5; TRBD1 or TRBD2 may be the D gene (5 bases each). CDR3 length: 14 amino acids. V was shortened by 1 base and J by 4 bases, with 10 bases between the two germline ends. CDR3 sequence (DNA): TGTGCCAGCAGTTTAGGGGACCTACCAGAGACCCAGTACTTC. Its protein product is CASSLGDLPETQYF.

By share of the sample, this clone is medium-sized (0.01 to 0.1%). The chain joins TRBV24-1 to TRBJ2-7; 7 bases fit TRBD1. CDR3 length equals 15 residues. CDR1 KGHDR and CDR2 SFDVKD come from the germline V gene. J lost 6 bases, V lost 3 bases, and 10 bases had no gene match. CDR3 DNA: TGTGCCACCAGTGATGGGGGACAGAATCGCGGCGAGCAGTACTTC. This encodes CATSDGGQNRGEQYF.